Below are 7 T cell receptor beta chains sequenced from a single sample in a study of blood T cell repertoires in COVID-19. Assay used: immunoSEQ multiplex PCR; TCRdb lists only in-frame clones, some missing. Of approximately 300,000 clones in the sample, approximately 87% were seen once. The sequenced material came from PBMCs or T cells enriched from blood (not recorded which). The source of these receptors is a woman aged 30 to 39 who had recovered from COVID-19.

This clone was counted between two and nine times. This chain links TRBV4-2 with TRBJ1-3; tentative D call: TRBD1 (5 bases). CDR1 and CDR2 from the germline V gene are LGHNA and YNFKEQ. Between the trimmed V and J ends, which lost 2 bases and 2 bases, there was a span of 13 bases. There are 16 residues in the CDR3. The CDR3 DNA follows: TGTGCCAGCAGCCAATTGGGCGGGGCCCCTGGAAACACCATATATTTT. Its translation: CASSQLGGAPGNTIYF.

V and J are TRBV28 and TRBJ1-1, with D maybe TRBD1 (5 bases). Trimming took 3 bases from V and 1 from J, leaving 27 bases between them. The CDR3 has 20 residues. Looked up from germline, CDR1 is MDHEN and CDR2 is SYDVKM. The CDR3 sequence is CASSFPSRLPIAQGNTEAFF. In DNA, the CDR3 is TGTGCCAGCAGTTTCCCCTCTCGCCTCCCTATCGCCCAGGGGAACACTGAAGCTTTCTTT.

This clone came up a few times. The chain links TRBV7-2 to TRBJ1-1; TRBD1 might be the D (6 bases). V was pared by 3 bases and J by 1 base, with 9 bases between. This CDR3 comprises 14 residues. Germline V lookup: CDR1 SGHTA, CDR2 FQGNSA. CDR3 residues: CASSLSRGNTEAFF. The CDR3 region has the DNA TGTGCCAGCAGCTTGAGCAGGGGGAACACTGAAGCTTTCTTT.

The chain is built from TRBV15 and TRBJ2-7, with D possibly matching TRBD2 (6 bases). V was trimmed by 5 bases and J by 1 base, leaving 12 bases between them. This CDR3 region has 14 residues. In germline, CDR1 is LNHNV, CDR2 YYDKDF (reference sequence). The DNA for the CDR3 is TGTGCCACCAGCGACGGGGGTGCATCCTACGAGCAGTACTTC. Translated, it gives CATSDGGASYEQYF.

The CDR3 DNA is TGTGCCACCAGTGATTCCGGGACAGAGGACTCCTACGAGCAGTACTTC. Translated: CATSDSGTEDSYEQYF. The gene calls are TRBV24-1 and TRBJ2-7; 7 bases map to TRBD1. CDR1 KGHDR and CDR2 SFDVKD come from the germline V gene. V lost 2 bases and J lost 0; bases outside the gene matches: 6. This CDR3 region has 16 residues.

The chain joins TRBV19 to TRBJ2-3, with D possibly TRBD2 on 5 matching bases. The CDR3 is made up of 15 amino acids. The V end was cut by 8 bases, the J end by 5 bases, with 20 bases between. The germline gives CDR1 LNHDA, CDR2 SQIVND (reference sequence). The chain's CDR3 is CASGSAYRVKDTQYF. The CDR3 nucleotides are TGTGCCAGTGGGAGCGCATATAGGGTCAAAGATACGCAGTATTTT.

The rearrangement links TRBV19 to TRBJ1-1; 8 bases align to TRBD1. Per the germline V gene, CDR1 is LNHDA and CDR2 is SQIVND (reference sequence). The CDR3 covers 13 residues. Losses at the gene ends were 6 bases for V and 4 bases for J; bases not matched to a gene: 4. The CDR3: CASRPTGGTEAFF. The CDR3 nucleotides are TGTGCCAGTAGACCTACAGGGGGCACTGAAGCTTTCTTT.